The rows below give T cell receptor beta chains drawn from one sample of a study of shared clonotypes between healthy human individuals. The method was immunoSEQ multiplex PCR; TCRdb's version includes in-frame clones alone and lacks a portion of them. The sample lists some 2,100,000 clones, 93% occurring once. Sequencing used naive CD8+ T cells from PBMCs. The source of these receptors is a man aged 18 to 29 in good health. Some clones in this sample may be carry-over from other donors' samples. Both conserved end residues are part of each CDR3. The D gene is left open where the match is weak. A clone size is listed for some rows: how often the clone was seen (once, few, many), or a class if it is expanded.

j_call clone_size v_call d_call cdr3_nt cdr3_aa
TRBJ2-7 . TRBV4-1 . TGCGCCAGCAGCCAAGATCTCCGGGAACACCCGGGGGAGCAGTACTTC CASSQDLREHPGEQYF
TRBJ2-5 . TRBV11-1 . TGTGCCAGCAGCATCGGACAGGGAGGGGCAGAGACCCAGTACTTC CASSIGQGGAETQYF
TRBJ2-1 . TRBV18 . TGTGCCAGCTCACCACCGGGATCAGCGGGTAAGGAGCAGTTCTTC CASSPPGSAGKEQFF
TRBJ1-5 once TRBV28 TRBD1 TGTGCCAGCAACCCCCTGTGGGCAGGGGGCGATCAGCCCCAGCATTTT CASNPLWAGGDQPQHF
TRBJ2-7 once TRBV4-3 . TGCGCCAGCAGCCAAGACAGGGGAGTAACCTACGAGCAGTACTTC CASSQDRGVTYEQYF
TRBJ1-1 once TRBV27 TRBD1 TGTGCCAGCAGTTTCGGAGGGGGCCAAGCTTTCTTT CASSFGGGQAFF
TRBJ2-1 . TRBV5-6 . TGTGCCAGCAGCTTCTACGCGGCCTACAATGAGCAGTTCTTC CASSFYAAYNEQFF
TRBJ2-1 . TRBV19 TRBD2 TGTGCCAGTAGTATGTCTCTAGCGGGGATCTACAATGAGCAGTTCTTC CASSMSLAGIYNEQFF
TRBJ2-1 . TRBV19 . TGTGCCAGTAGTATAGCCCCAGGGACCATCGACGAGGAGCAGTTCTTC CASSIAPGTIDEEQFF
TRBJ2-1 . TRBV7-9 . TGTGCCAGCAGCTTGACTTGGAATGAGCAGTTCTTC CASSLTWNEQFF
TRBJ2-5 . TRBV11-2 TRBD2 TGTGCCAGCAGCTTCGGACTAGCGGGAGCCCCGTCGGAGACCCAGTACTTC CASSFGLAGAPSETQYF
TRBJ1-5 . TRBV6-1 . TGTGCCAGCAGTGGGACAGATCTTAGCAATCAGCCCCAGCATTTT CASSGTDLSNQPQHF
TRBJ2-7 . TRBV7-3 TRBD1 TGTGCCAGCAGCTCCCGGGGACAGGGATACCTCCTCTACGAGCAGTACTTC CASSSRGQGYLLYEQYF
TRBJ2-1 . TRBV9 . TGTGCCAGCAGCGTCCCCCGGGACTTCTCCTACAATGAGCAGTTCTTC CASSVPRDFSYNEQFF
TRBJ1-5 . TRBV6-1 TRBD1 TGTGCCAGCAGTGGTTTGACAGGGGTTCTCCTTAGCAATCAGCCCCAGCATTTT CASSGLTGVLLSNQPQHF
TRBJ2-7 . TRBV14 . TGTGCCAGCAGCCAAACCCGCGCCGGGATAGCGCAAACCTACGAGCAGTACTTC CASSQTRAGIAQTYEQYF
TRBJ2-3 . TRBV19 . TGTGCCAGTAGTATCGCGGGGAGCACAGATACGCAGTATTTT CASSIAGSTDTQYF
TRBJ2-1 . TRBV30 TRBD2 TGTGCCTGGAGGACTAGCGGGAGGGCTTCTCACGGGAATGAGCAGTTCTTC CAWRTSGRASHGNEQFF
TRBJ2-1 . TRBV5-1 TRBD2 TGCGCCAGCTATCCCGGGACTAGCGGGAGGAGCTCCTACAATGAGCAGTTCTTC CASYPGTSGRSSYNEQFF
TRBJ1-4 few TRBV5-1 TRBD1 TGCGCCAGCAGCCCGGGACAGGCCAGTGGTGAAAAACTGTTTTTT CASSPGQASGEKLFF
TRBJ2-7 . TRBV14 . TGTGCCAGCAGCCAAGTTACCTACGAGCAGTACTTC CASSQVTYEQYF
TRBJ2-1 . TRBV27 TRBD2 TGTGCCGCCGGGGGGAGGGGACTAGCGGGTAGAAGGTCCTACAATGAGCAGTTCTTC CAAGGRGLAGRRSYNEQFF
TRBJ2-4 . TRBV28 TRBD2 TGTGCCAGCAATTGGAGCGGGAGGTCAGCCAAAAACATTCAGTACTTC CASNWSGRSAKNIQYF
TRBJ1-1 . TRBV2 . TGTGCCAGCACGGTGGGCCAAGGGGCAGAAATCATGAACACTGAAGCTTTCTTT CASTVGQGAEIMNTEAFF
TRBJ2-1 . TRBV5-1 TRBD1 TGCGCCAGCAGCTTAAACCGGGACAGGATTGAGCAGTTCTTC CASSLNRDRIEQFF
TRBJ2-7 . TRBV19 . TGTGCCAGTAGTACGGACGGGTCCTACGAGCAGTACTTC CASSTDGSYEQYF
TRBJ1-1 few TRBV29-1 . TGCAGCGTTATTGTCCCCTCCCAGAACACTGAAGCTTTCTTT CSVIVPSQNTEAFF
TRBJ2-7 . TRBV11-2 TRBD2 TGTGCCAGCGAGATAGCGGGACCGTACTACGAGCAGTACTTC CASEIAGPYYEQYF
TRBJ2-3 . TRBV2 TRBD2 TGTGCCAGCAGCGTCAGTCCTAGCGGGAGTATCACAGATACGCAGTATTTT CASSVSPSGSITDTQYF
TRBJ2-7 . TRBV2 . TGTGCCAGCAGTGCGGGGCAGGCGCTCGACGAGCAGTACTTC CASSAGQALDEQYF
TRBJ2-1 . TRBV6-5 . TGTGCCAGCGGGACGGGGGTCTCCTACAATGAGCAGTTCTTC CASGTGVSYNEQFF
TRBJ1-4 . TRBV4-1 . TGCGCCAGCAGCCAAGGCGTCAGGGGTGAAAAACTGTTTTTT CASSQGVRGEKLFF
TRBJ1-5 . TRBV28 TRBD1 TGTGCCAGCAGTTTATTGGGACAGGACAATCAGCCCCAGCATTTT CASSLLGQDNQPQHF
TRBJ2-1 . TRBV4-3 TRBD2 TGCGCCAGCAGCCAGGGGCAGTTTAGCGGGGTCTACAATGAGCAGTTCTTC CASSQGQFSGVYNEQFF
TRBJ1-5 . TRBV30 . TGTGCCTGGAGTGGGAACAATCAGCCCCAGCATTTT CAWSGNNQPQHF
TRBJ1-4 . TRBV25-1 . TGTGCCAGCAGTGGCACGGAGGGGCGGAGCGGGGAAAAACTGTTTTTT CASSGTEGRSGEKLFF
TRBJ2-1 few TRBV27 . TGTGCCAGCAGTATACGGGCAGGCAGGGAGCAGTTCTTC CASSIRAGREQFF
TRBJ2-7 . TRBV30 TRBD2 TGTGCCTGGAGAGGGACTAGGGGCTACGAGCAGTACTTC CAWRGTRGYEQYF
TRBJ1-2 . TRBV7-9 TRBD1 TGTGCCAGCAGGCGGACAGGGGATGGCTACACCTTC CASRRTGDGYTF
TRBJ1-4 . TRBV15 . TGTGCCACCAGCAGAGATATGGGGGGAGCAACTAATGAAAAACTGTTTTTT CATSRDMGGATNEKLFF
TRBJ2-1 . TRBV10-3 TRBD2 TGTGCCATCAGTGAGGTGAGCGGGGGGACCTACAATGAGCAGTTCTTC CAISEVSGGTYNEQFF
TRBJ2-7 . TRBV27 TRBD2 TGTGCCAGCAGCACCCTGACTAGCGGGGGCTCCTACGAGCAGTACTTC CASSTLTSGGSYEQYF
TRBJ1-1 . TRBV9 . TGTGCCAGCAGCGTAGGTAAGGTGAACACTGAAGCTTTCTTT CASSVGKVNTEAFF
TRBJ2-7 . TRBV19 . TGTGCCAGTAGTATAGCGGACAGTTCCTACGAGCAGTACTTC CASSIADSSYEQYF
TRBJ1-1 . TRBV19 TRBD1 TGTGCCAACACCCCGGACCAGGGGGCGGCTGAAGCTTTCTTT CANTPDQGAAEAFF
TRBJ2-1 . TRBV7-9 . TGTGCCAGCAACGGGAGCGCCTACAATGAGCAGTTCTTC CASNGSAYNEQFF
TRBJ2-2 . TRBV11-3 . TGTGCCAGCAGCTTAAGTGGACACCCGGGGACCGGGGAGCTGTTTTTT CASSLSGHPGTGELFF
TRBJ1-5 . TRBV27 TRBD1 TGTGCCAGCAGTTCCCTTCCCACAGGGGTAGGGCTTGAGGCTCAGCATTTT CASSSLPTGVGLEAQHF
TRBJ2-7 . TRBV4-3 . TGCGCCAGCAGCCAAGGAGCCAGCTACGAGCAGTACTTC CASSQGASYEQYF
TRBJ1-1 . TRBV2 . TGTGCCAGCAGTGAAATGAGGGGCACTGAAGCTTTCTTT CASSEMRGTEAFF
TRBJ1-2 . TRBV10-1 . TGCGCCAGCCCCGTAGGAATCTATGGCTACACCTTC CASPVGIYGYTF
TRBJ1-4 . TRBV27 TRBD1 TGTGCCAGCAGTCACATTCGCGACAGGGGAATTGGAAAACTGTTTTTT CASSHIRDRGIGKLFF
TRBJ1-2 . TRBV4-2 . TGTGCCAGCAGCCAAGAGGGTGGCTACACCTTC CASSQEGGYTF
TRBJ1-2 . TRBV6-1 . TGTGCCAGCAGACCCTTTCTTAACTATGGCTACACCTTC CASRPFLNYGYTF